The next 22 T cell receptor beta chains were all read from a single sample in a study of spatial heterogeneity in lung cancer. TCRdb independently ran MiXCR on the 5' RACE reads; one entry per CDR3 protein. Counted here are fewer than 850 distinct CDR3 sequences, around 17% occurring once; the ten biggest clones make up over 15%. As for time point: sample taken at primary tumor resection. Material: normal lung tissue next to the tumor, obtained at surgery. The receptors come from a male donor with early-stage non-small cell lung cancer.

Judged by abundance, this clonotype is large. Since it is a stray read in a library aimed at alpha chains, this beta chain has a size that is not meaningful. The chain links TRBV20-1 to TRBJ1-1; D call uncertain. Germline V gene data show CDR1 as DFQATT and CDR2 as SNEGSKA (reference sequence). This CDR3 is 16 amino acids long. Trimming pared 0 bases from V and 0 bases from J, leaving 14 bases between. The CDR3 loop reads CSARDNLRIVNTEAFF. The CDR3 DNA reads TGCAGTGCTAGAGATAACCTCCGAATCGTGAACACTGAAGCTTTCTTT.

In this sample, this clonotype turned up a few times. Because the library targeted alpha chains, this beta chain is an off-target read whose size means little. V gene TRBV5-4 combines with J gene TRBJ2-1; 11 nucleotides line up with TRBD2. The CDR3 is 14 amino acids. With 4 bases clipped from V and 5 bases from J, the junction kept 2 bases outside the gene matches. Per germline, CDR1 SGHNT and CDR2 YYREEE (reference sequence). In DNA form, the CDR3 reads TGTGCCAGCAGCCAGGGACTAGCGGACAATGAGCAGTTCTTC. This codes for CASSQGLADNEQFF.

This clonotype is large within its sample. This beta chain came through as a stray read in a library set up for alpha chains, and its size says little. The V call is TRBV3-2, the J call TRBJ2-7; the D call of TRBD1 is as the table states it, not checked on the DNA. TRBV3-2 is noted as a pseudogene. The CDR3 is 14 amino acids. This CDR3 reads CASSQKGQGDEQYF. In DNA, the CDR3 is TGTGCCAGCAGCCAAAAGGGACAGGGGGACGAGCAGTACTTC.

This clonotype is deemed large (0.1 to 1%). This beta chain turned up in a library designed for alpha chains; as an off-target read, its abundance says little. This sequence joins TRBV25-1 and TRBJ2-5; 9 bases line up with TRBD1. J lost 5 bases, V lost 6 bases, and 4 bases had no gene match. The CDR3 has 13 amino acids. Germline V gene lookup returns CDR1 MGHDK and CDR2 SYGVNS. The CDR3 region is CASRTGGEETQYF. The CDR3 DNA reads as TGTGCCAGCAGGACAGGGGGTGAGGAGACCCAGTACTTC.

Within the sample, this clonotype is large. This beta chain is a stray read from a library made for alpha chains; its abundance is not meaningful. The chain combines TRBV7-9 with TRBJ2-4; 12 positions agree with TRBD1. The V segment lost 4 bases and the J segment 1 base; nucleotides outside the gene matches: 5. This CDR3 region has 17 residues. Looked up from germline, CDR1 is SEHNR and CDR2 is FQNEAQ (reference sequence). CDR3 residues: CASSSRDRGQAKNIQYF. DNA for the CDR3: TGTGCCAGCAGCTCACGGGACAGGGGGCAGGCCAAAAACATTCAGTACTTC. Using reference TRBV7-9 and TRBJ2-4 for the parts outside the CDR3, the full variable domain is DTGVSQNPRHKITKRGQNVTFRCDPISEHNRLYWYRQTLGQGPEFLTYFQNEAQLEKSRLLSDRFSAERPKGSFSTLEIQRTEQGDSAMYLCASSSRDRGQAKNIQYFGAGTRLSVL.

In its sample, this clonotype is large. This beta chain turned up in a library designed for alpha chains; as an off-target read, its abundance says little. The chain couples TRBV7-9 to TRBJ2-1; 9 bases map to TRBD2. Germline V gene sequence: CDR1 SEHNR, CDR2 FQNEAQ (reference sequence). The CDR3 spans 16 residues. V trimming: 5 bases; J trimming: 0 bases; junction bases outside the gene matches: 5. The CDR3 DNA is TGTGCCAGCAGCCAAAATAGCGGGAGCTCCTACAATGAGCAGTTCTTC. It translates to CASSQNSGSSYNEQFF.

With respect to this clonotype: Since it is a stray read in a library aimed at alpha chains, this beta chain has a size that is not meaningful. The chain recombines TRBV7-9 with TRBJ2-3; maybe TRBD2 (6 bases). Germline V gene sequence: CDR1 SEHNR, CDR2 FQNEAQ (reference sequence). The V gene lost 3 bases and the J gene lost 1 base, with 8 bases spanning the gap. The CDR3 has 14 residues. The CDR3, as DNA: TGTGCCAGCAGCTTTAGCGGTGGCACAGATACGCAGTATTTT. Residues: CASSFSGGTDTQYF.

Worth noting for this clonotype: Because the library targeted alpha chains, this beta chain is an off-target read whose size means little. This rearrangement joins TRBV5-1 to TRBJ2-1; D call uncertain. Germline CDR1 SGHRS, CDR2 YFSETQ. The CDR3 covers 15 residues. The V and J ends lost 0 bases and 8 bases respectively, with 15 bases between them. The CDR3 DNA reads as TGCGCCAGCAGCTTGGGTCGCAGGAGAGGCGATGAGCAGTTCTTC. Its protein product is CASSLGRRRGDEQFF.

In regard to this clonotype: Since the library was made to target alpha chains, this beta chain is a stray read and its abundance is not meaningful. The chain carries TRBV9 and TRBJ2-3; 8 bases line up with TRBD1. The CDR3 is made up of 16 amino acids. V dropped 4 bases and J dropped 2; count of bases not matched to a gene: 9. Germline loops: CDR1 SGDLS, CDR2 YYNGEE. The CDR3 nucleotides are TGTGCCAGCAGCCCGGGTCAGGGGGCGATCACAGATACGCAGTATTTT. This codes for CASSPGQGAITDTQYF. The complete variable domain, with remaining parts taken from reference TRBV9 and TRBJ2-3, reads DSGVTQTPKHLITATGQRVTLRCSPRSGDLSVYWYQQSLDQGLQFLIQYYNGEERAKGNILERFSAQQFPDLHSELNLSSLELGDSALYFCASSPGQGAITDTQYFGPGTRLTVL.

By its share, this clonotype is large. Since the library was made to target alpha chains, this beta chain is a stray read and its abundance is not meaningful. This CDR3 is CASSVGALAGGQETQYF. DNA for the CDR3: TGTGCCAGCAGCGTAGGAGCGCTAGCGGGGGGCCAAGAGACCCAGTACTTC. This chain connects TRBV9 to TRBJ2-5, with 11 bases matching TRBD2. V dropped 0 bases and J dropped 1; count of bases not matched to a gene: 5. This CDR3 region has 17 residues. Germline CDR1 reads SGDLS; CDR2 reads YYNGEE.

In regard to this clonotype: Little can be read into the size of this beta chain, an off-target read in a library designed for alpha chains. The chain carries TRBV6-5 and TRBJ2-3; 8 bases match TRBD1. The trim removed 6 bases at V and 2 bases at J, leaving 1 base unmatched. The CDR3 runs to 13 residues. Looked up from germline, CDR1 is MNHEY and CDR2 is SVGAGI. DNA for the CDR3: TGTGCCAGCAGGACAGGGGACACAGATACGCAGTATTTT. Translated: CASRTGDTDTQYF.

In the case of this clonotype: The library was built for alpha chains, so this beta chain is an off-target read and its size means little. The CDR3 coding sequence is TGCGCCAGCAGCTTGGCCGTCGTCCGTGGTAGTGACGAGCAGTACTTC. Its protein product is CASSLAVVRGSDEQYF. The chain joins TRBV5-1 to TRBJ2-7; no reliable D call. The CDR3 has 16 residues. Germline CDR1 reads SGHRS; CDR2 reads YFSETQ. V shed 0 bases and J shed 5 bases, with 18 bases lying between them.

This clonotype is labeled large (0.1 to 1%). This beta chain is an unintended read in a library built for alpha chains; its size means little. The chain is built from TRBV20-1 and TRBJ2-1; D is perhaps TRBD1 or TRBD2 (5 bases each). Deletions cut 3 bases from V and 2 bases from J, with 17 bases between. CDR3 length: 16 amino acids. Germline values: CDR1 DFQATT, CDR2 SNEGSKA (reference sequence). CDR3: CSARLGTSRAYNEQFF. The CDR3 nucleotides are TGCAGTGCTAGGCTAGGGACCAGCAGGGCCTACAATGAGCAGTTCTTC.

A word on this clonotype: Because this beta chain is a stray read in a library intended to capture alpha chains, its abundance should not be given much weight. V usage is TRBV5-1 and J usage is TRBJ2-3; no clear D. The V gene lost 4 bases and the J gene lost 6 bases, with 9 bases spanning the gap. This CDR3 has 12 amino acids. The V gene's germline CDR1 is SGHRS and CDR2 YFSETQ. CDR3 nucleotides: TGCGCCAGCAGCCCCGACGGGGATACGCAGTATTTT. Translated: CASSPDGDTQYF.

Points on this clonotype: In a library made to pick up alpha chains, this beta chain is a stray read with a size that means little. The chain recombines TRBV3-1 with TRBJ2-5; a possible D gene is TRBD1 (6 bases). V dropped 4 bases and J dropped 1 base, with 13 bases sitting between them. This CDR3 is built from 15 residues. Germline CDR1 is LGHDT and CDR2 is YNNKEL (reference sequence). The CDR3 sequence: CASSLSRDIQETQYF. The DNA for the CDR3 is TGTGCCAGCAGCCTGAGCCGGGACATCCAAGAGACCCAGTACTTC.

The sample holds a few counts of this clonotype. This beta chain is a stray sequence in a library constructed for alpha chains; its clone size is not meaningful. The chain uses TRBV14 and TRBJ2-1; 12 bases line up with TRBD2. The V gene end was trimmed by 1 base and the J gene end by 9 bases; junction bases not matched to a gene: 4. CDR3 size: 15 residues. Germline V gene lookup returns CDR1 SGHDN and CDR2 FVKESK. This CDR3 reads CASSQGLAGVGEQFF. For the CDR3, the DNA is TGTGCCAGCAGCCAAGGACTAGCGGGAGTGGGTGAGCAGTTCTTC.

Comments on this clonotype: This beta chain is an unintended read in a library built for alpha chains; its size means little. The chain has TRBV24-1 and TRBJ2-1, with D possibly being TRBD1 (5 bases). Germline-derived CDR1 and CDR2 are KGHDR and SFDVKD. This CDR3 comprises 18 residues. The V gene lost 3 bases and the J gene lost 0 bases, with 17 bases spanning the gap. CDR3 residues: CATSDLFPDTSSYNEQFF. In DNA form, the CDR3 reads TGTGCCACCAGTGATCTCTTCCCGGACACGAGCTCCTACAATGAGCAGTTCTTC.

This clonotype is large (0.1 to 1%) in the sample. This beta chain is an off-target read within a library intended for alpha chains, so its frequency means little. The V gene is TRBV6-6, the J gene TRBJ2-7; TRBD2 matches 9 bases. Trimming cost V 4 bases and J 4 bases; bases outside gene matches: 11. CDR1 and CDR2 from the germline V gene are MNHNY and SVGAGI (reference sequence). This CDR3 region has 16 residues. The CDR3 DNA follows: TGTGCCAGCAGTTCCCTGGGCGGGAGGGCCGATTACGAGCAGTACTTC. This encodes CASSSLGGRADYEQYF.

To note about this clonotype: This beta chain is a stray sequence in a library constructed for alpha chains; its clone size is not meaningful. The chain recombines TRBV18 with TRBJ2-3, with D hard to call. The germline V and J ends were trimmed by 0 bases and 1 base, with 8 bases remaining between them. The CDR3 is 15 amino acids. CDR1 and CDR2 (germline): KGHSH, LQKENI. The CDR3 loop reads CASSPPVTGTDTQYF. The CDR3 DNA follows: TGTGCCAGCTCACCACCGGTTACCGGCACAGATACGCAGTATTTT.

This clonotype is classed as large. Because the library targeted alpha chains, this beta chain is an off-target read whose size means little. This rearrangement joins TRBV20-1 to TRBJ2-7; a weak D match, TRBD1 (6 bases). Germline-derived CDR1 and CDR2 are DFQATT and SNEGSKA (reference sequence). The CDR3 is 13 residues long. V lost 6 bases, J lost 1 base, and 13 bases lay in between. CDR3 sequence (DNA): TGCAGTGCGAGCGGACAGCCGTCCTACGAGCAGTACTTC. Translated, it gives CSASGQPSYEQYF.

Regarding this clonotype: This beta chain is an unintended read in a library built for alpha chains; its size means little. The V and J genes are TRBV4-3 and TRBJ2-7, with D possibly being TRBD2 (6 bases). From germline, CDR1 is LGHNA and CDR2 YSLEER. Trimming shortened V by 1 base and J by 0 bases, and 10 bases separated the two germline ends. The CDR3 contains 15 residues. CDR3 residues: CASSQVADYSYEQYF. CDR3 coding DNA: TGCGCCAGCAGCCAAGTGGCGGACTACTCCTACGAGCAGTACTTC.

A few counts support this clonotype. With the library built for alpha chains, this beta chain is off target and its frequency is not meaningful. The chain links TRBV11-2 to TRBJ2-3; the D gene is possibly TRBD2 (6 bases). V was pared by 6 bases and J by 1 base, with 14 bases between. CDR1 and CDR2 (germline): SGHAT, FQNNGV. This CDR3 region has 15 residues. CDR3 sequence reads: CASRSSGFGTDTQYF. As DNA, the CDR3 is TGTGCCAGCAGGTCAAGCGGGTTCGGCACAGATACGCAGTATTTT.